The rows below give T cell receptor beta chains drawn from one sample of a study of CD8 T cells in Susac syndrome. TCRdb processed the immunoSEQ multiplex PCR reads anew with MiXCR; each CDR3 protein has one entry. The data hold roughly 170,000 distinct CDR3 sequences, with roughly 92% observed a single time. Sequencing used CD4+ T cells from PBMCs. All receptors come from a human donor with multiple sclerosis. CDR3s include the opening cysteine and the closing phenylalanine or tryptophan. D genes are given only for firm matches. Some rows mark clone size as missing; the rest say once, few, many or name a class of expanded clone.

TGTGCCACCAGTGATGGGGGTAGCGGGAGTCCGGGTGAGCAGTTCTTC	CATSDGGSGSPGEQFF	TRBV24-1	TRBJ2-1	once	TRBD2
TGCAGTGCTAGCCTAGCGGGGTTCAAAAACATTCAGTACTTC	CSASLAGFKNIQYF	TRBV20-1	TRBJ2-4	NA	TRBD2
TGCGCCAGCAGTGAAGGGGACCAACAAGAGACCCAGTACTTC	CASSEGDQQETQYF	TRBV10-1	TRBJ2-5	NA	NA
TGTGCCAGCTCACTTACCTCTGCGACAGATACGCAGTATTTT	CASSLTSATDTQYF	TRBV18	TRBJ2-3	once	NA
TGTGCCAGCAGCCCCCGGACTAGCGGGAGGGCCCAGTACGAGCAGTACTTC	CASSPRTSGRAQYEQYF	TRBV4-2	TRBJ2-7	NA	TRBD2
TGTGCCAGCAGTTTAGCGCGCGGGCTAGCGGGAGTTTACAATGAGCAGTTCTTC	CASSLARGLAGVYNEQFF	TRBV12-3/TRBV12-4	TRBJ2-1	NA	TRBD2
TGTGCCACCACGAGAGACGGGTTCTCTGGAAACACCATATATTTT	CATTRDGFSGNTIYF	TRBV6-5	TRBJ1-3	NA	NA
TGTGCCAGCCAGCTTAAGGACAGCTCCTACGAGCAGTACTTC	CASQLKDSSYEQYF	TRBV6-1	TRBJ2-7	once	NA
TGTGCCAGCAGTTTTGGAGGGGTGCTGGAAGATACGCAGTATTTT	CASSFGGVLEDTQYF	TRBV12-3/TRBV12-4	TRBJ2-3	NA	NA
TGCAGTGCTAGCGGCCTAGCGGGAGGTTACGAGCAGTACTTC	CSASGLAGGYEQYF	TRBV20-1	TRBJ2-7	NA	TRBD2
TGTGCCAGCAGTAAACCGGGACAGAACACTGAAGCTTTCTTT	CASSKPGQNTEAFF	TRBV28	TRBJ1-1	NA	NA
TGTGCCAGCAGTTTAGGACAGTGGGCCAACGTCCTGACTTTC	CASSLGQWANVLTF	TRBV27	TRBJ2-6	NA	NA
TGTGCCAGCAGCCCCGTGCTGGGGGTCACTGAAGCTTTCTTT	CASSPVLGVTEAFF	TRBV9	TRBJ1-1	NA	NA
TGTGCCAGCTCACCGGGTATTTCCGGGAGCTCCTACGAGCAGTACTTC	CASSPGISGSSYEQYF	TRBV18	TRBJ2-7	NA	NA
TGTGCCAGCAGCTTAACACCCTTACTGAGAAGGTGGGAGAACACTGAAGCTTTCTTT	CASSLTPLLRRWENTEAFF	TRBV11-2	TRBJ1-1	NA	NA
TGTGCCAGCAGTTTACGCCCGGGCCTCACTGAAGCTTTCTTT	CASSLRPGLTEAFF	TRBV27	TRBJ1-1	once	NA
TGCGCCAGCAGCTTGGGGTTGGGACATCGCTACGAGCAGTACTTC	CASSLGLGHRYEQYF	TRBV5-1	TRBJ2-7	NA	NA
TGTGCCAGCAGCCTAGGGGACAGGGAGTACGAGCAGTACTTC	CASSLGDREYEQYF	TRBV5-6	TRBJ2-7	NA	TRBD1
TGCAGTGCTAGAATAACAGGAGGAAACACCATATATTTT	CSARITGGNTIYF	TRBV20-1	TRBJ1-3	NA	NA
TGTGCCACCAGTGATTACGGGACCCAGTACTTC	CATSDYGTQYF	TRBV24-1	TRBJ2-5	NA	NA
TGTGCCAGTACCCCACCGGTCGGGCGGGAGGGCCCAGATACGCAGTATTTT	CASTPPVGREGPDTQYF	TRBV19	TRBJ2-3	NA	TRBD2
TGTGCCAGCAGCTGGAGTAGGAGGGACGGACTCTACAATGAGCAGTTCTTC	CASSWSRRDGLYNEQFF	TRBV7-2	TRBJ2-1	NA	NA
TGCGCCAGCAGCATAGACGGGACAGACTTCGAAGGCACCTTC	CASSIDGTDFEGTF	TRBV5-1	TRBJ1-2	NA	TRBD1
TGTGCCAGCAGCCGCGGGGACAACTATGGCTACACCTTC	CASSRGDNYGYTF	TRBV25-1	TRBJ1-2	NA	NA
TGCAGTGCACAAGGACAGGAGAAAACAGGAGGGGATAGCAATCAGCCCCAGCATTTT	CSAQGQEKTGGDSNQPQHF	TRBV20-1	TRBJ1-5	NA	TRBD1
TGTGCCAGCTCACCACCTATCGGCTCACGCGGGGAGCTGTTTTTT	CASSPPIGSRGELFF	TRBV18	TRBJ2-2	NA	NA